This TCR beta chain was obtained from a study of T cells in localized non-small cell lung cancer. Study outcomes and limitations: Of the tissues analyzed, uninvolved adjacent lung showed maximal T cell clonality, greater than tumor. The study detected a median around 50 of the top 100 tumor clones in adjacent lung. Sequencing was restricted to one tumor region; therefore, heterogeneity remains possible.

Concerning this clone: Its antigen is currently unknown.

Profiled with immunoSEQ multiplex PCR; TCRdb holds only in-frame clones, not every one. The profile covers approximately 83,000 clones, with approximately 90% appearing a single time and 20% to 25% taken by the ten largest. The receptor was derived from a woman aged 40-69 years with stage I squamous cell lung carcinoma. This sample comprised peripheral blood, obtained before any cancer treatment.

The CDR3 sequence: CASSPTGTANTGELFF. CDR3 bases: TGTGCCAGCAGCCCCACCGGGACAGCGAACACCGGGGAGCTGTTTTTT. This chain uses TRBV13 with TRBJ2-2; TRBD1 aligns across 7 bases. There are 16 residues in the CDR3. Germline CDR1 is PRHDT and CDR2 is FYEKMQ (reference sequence). V lost 5 bases to trimming and J lost 0 bases; unmatched junction nucleotides: 6.